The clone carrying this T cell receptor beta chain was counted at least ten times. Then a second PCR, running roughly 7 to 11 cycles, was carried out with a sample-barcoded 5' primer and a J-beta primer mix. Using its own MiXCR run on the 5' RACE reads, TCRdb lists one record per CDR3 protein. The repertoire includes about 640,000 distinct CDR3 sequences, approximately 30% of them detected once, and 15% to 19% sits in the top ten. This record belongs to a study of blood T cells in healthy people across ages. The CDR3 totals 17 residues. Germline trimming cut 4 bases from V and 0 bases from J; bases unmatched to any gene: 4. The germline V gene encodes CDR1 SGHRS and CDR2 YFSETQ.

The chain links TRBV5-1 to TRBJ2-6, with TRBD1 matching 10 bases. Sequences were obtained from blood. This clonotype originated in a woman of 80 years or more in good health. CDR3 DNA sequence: TGCGCCAGCAGCGTGACAGGGGGCAGCTCTGGGGCCAACGTCCTGACTTTC. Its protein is CASSVTGGSSGANVLTF.